This TCR beta chain is from a study of control samples from healthy donors and cancer patients. This CDR3 contains 11 residues. CDR1 SQVTM and CDR2 ANQGSEA come from the germline V gene. Trimming left V 4 bases short and J 6 bases short, with 9 bases between. This table comes from immunoSEQ multiplex PCR, and its TCRdb copy is limited to in-frame clones, with some not included. There are about 170,000 clones in the sample; 91% occur only once, and roughly 1.6% lies in the top ten. The sequence derives from a woman aged 25 to 39 in good health. Sequenced sample: blood. The chain joins TRBV29-1 to TRBJ1-2, with TRBD1 as a possible D gene (6 bases). The CDR3 region is CSVAGVDGYTF. The CDR3 DNA reads as TGCAGCGTTGCAGGGGTGGATGGCTACACCTTC. Based on the CDR3 plus reference TRBV29-1 and TRBJ1-2, the full variable domain is SAVISQKPSRDICQRGTSLTIQCQVDSQVTMMFWYRQQPGQSLTLIATANQGSEATYESGFVIDKFPISRPNLTFSTLTVSNMSPEDSSIYLCSVAGVDGYTFGSGTRLTVV.